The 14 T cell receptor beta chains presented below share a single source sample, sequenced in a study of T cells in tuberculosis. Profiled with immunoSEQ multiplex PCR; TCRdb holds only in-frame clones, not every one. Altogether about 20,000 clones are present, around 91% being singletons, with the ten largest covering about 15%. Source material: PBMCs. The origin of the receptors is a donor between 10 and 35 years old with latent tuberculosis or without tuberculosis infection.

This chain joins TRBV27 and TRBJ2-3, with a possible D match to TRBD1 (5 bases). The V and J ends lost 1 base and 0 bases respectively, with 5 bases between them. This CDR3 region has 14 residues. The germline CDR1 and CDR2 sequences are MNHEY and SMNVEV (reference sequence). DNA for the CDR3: TGTGCCAGCAGTTTATGGGGCAGCACAGATACGCAGTATTTT. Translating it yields CASSLWGSTDTQYF.

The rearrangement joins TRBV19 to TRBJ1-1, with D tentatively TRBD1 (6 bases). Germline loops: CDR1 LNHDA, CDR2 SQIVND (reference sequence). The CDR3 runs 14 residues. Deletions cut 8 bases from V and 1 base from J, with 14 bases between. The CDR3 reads CASGPAGANTEAFF. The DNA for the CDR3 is TGTGCCAGTGGTCCGGCGGGGGCGAACACTGAAGCTTTCTTT.

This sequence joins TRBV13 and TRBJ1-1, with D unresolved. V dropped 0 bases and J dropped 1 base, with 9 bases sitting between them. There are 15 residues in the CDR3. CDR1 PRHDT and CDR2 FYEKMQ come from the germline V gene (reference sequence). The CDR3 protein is CASSLGRSKNTEAFF. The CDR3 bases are TGTGCCAGCAGCTTAGGCCGGTCCAAGAACACTGAAGCTTTCTTT. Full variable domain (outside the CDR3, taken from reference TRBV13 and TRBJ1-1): AAGVIQSPRHLIKEKRETATLKCYPIPRHDTVYWYQQGPGQDPQFLISFYEKMQSDKGSIPDRFSAQQFSDYHSELNMSSLELGDSALYFCASSLGRSKNTEAFFGQGTRLTVV.

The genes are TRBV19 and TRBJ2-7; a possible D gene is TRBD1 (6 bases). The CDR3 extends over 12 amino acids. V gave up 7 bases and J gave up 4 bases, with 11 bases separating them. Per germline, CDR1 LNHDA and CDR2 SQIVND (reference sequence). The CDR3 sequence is CASTGRGYEQYF. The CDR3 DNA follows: TGTGCCAGTACTGGCAGGGGTTACGAGCAGTACTTC. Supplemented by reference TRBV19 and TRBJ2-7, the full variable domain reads DGGITQSPKYLFRKEGQNVTLSCEQNLNHDAMYWYRQDPGQGLRLIYYSQIVNDFQKGDIAEGYSVSREKKESFPLTVTSAQKNPTAFYLCASTGRGYEQYFGPGTRLTVT.

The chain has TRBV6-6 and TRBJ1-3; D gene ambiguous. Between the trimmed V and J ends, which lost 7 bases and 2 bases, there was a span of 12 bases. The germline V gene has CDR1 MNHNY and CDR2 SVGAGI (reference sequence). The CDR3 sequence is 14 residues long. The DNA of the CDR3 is TGTGCCAGCACTAGGGTGGAGGCTGGAAACACCATATATTTT. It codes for CASTRVEAGNTIYF.

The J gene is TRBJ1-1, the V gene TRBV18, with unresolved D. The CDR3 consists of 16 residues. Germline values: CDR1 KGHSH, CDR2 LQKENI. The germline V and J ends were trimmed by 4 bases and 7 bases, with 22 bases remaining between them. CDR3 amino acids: CASSRSTWTEVHEAFF. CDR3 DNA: TGTGCCAGCTCACGGAGTACTTGGACGGAGGTGCATGAAGCTTTCTTT.

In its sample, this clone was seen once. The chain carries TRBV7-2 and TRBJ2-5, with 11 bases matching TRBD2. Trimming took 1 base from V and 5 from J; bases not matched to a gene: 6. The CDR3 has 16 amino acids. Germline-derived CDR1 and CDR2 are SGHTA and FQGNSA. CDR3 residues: CASSLELAGGQETQYF. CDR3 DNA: TGTGCCAGCAGCTTAGAGTTAGCGGGGGGGCAGGAGACCCAGTACTTC.

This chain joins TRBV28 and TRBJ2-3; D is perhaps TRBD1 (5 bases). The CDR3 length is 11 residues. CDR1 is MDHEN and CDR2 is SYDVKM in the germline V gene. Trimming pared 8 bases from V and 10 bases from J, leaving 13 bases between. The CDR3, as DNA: TGTGCCAGCGGTGGGGCTAGAGCGCAGTATTTT. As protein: CASGGARAQYF.

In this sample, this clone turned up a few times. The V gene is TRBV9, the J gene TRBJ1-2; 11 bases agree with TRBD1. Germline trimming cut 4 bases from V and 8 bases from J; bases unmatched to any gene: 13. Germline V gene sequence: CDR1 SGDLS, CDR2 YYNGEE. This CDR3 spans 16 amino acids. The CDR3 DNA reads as TGTGCCAGCAGCAGGACAGGGGGCCGAAGTCTGGAAGGCTACACCTTC. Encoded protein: CASSRTGGRSLEGYTF. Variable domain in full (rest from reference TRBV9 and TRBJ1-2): DSGVTQTPKHLITATGQRVTLRCSPRSGDLSVYWYQQSLDQGLQFLIQYYNGEERAKGNILERFSAQQFPDLHSELNLSSLELGDSALYFCASSRTGGRSLEGYTFGSGTRLTVV.

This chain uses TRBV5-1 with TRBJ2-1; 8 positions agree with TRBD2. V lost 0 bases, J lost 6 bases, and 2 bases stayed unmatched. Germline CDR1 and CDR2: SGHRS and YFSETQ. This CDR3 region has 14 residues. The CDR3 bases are TGCGCCAGCAGCTTGGTCGCGGGGGGCAATGAGCAGTTCTTC. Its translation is CASSLVAGGNEQFF.

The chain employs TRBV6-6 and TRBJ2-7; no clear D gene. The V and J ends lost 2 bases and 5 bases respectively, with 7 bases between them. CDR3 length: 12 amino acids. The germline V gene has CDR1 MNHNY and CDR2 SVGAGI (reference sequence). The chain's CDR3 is CASSYPQDEQYF. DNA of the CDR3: TGTGCCAGCAGTTACCCCCAGGACGAGCAGTACTTC.

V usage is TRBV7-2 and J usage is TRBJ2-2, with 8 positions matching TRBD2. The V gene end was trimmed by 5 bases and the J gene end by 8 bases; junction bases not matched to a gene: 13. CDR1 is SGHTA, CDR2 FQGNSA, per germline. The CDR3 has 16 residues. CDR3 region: CASSHQARGGQGELFF. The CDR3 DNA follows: TGTGCCAGCAGCCACCAGGCTCGCGGGGGGCAGGGGGAGCTGTTTTTT.

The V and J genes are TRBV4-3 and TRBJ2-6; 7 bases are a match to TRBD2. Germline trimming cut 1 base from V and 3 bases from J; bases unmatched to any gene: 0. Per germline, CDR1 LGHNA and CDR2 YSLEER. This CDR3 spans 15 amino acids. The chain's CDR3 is CASSQAGGGANVLTF. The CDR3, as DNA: TGCGCCAGCAGCCAAGCGGGGGGTGGGGCCAACGTCCTGACTTTC.

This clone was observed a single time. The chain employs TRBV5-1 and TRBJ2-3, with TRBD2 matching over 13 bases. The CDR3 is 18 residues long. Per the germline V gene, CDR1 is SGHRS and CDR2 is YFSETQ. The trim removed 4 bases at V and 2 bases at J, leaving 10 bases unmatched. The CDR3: CASSPDTTSGGLTDTQYF. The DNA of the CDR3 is TGCGCCAGCAGCCCCGACACGACTAGCGGGGGGCTCACAGATACGCAGTATTTT.